The 4 T cell receptor beta chains reported below all come from one sample, sequenced in a study of cytomegalovirus exposure and HLA in healthy donors. The PCR employed 60 Vbeta primers together with 13 Jbeta primers. Data came from immunoSEQ multiplex PCR; TCRdb stores just in-frame clones and leaves some out. The table records 150,000 to 200,000 clones, about three quarters of them present only once. The sample consisted of PBMCs. The receptor source for this set is a woman aged 30 to 39 in good health and CMV-seropositive.

This chain joins TRBV5-1 and TRBJ2-3; 9 positions agree with TRBD2. V lost 0 bases to trimming and J lost 4 bases; unmatched junction nucleotides: 0. Germline V gene data show CDR1 as SGHRS and CDR2 as YFSETQ. The CDR3 has 14 residues. The DNA for the CDR3 is TGCGCCAGCAGCTTGGGGACTAGCGCAGATACGCAGTATTTT. It codes for CASSLGTSADTQYF.

This clone has more than one count but fewer than ten. The CDR3: CASSSGQRYGYTF. For the CDR3, the DNA is TGTGCCAGCAGCTCCGGACAGCGCTATGGCTACACCTTC. The chain is built from TRBV11-3 and TRBJ1-2; tentatively, D is TRBD1 (6 bases). The CDR3 contains 13 residues. Germline CDR1 reads SGHNT; CDR2 reads YENEEA. V was shortened by 4 bases and J by 4 bases, with 10 bases between the two germline ends.

This clone was seen just once. The CDR3 nucleotides read TGTGCCAGCAGCTCCCCCATATTGGGGCAGGTTGAAGCTTTCTTT. It codes for CASSSPILGQVEAFF. J is TRBJ1-1 and V is TRBV11-3; possible D gene TRBD1, 5 bases. From germline, CDR1 is SGHNT and CDR2 YENEEA. The CDR3 has 15 amino acids. V lost 4 bases, J lost 7 bases, and 19 bases lay in between.

The chain recombines TRBV5-5 with TRBJ1-5; D perhaps matches TRBD1 (5 bases). V shed 4 bases and J shed 6 bases, with 17 bases lying between them. The CDR3 covers 15 residues. In germline, CDR1 is SGHKS, CDR2 YYEKEE (reference sequence). CDR3 in DNA: TGTGCCAGCAGCAAGGAAACGGGGGATTCTCAGCCCCAGCATTTT. This encodes CASSKETGDSQPQHF.